Shown below are 24 T cell receptor beta chains from a single sample sequenced in a study of CD8+ T cells in alopecia areata. Extracted RNA was reverse transcribed, and the resulting cDNA served as sequencing template. Only in-frame clones appear in the TCRdb table, and some are missing; sequencing was by immunoSEQ multiplex PCR. Sampling found about 270,000 clones, none seen once. The authors sorted pooled cutaneous lymph node cells using CD4, CD8alpha, NKG2D, NKG2ACE and other markers. Sequences were obtained from CD4+ T cells sorted from a lymph node. All receptors come from a C3H/HeJ mouse with alopecia areata. Mouse strain MHC haplotype: H2-k.

The sample holds a few counts of this clone. The gene names here belong to mouse. The read terminates 4 residues before the CDR3 end, so the remaining end is supplied by the germline J gene. The chain combines TRBV17 with TRBJ1-1; 7 bases align to TRBD1. From germline, CDR1 is MNHDT and CDR2 YYDKIL. This CDR3 region has 15 residues. V was pared by 0 bases and J by 0 bases, with 1 base of the junction left unmatched. CDR3 loop: CASSRDQGANTEVFF. The covered CDR3 bases are TGTGCTAGCAGTAGAGATCAGGGGGCAAACACA.

About this clone: Mouse gene names apply. The observed sequence ends 4 residues before the CDR3 terminus, with the missing tail filled in from the germline J gene. Other nucleotide sequences in the sample specify the same CDR3. This rearrangement joins TRBV13-1 to TRBJ2-7; 10 nucleotides line up with TRBD2. Germline trimming cut 0 bases from V and 0 bases from J; bases unmatched to any gene: 3. CDR3 size: 16 residues. Germline values: CDR1 NSHNY, CDR2 SYGAGN. This CDR3 reads CASSDALGGRSYEQYF. The covered CDR3 bases are TGTGCCAGCAGTGATGCTCTGGGGGGGCGCTCCTAT.

This clone was observed a few times. Gene names and germline match the mouse. The CDR3 sequence: CTCSADPGTGYNYAEQFF. The DNA read from the CDR3 is TGCACCTGCAGTGCAGATCCCGGGACTGGGTATAACTATGCT. This rearrangement joins TRBV1 to TRBJ2-1, with 9 bases lining up with TRBD2. The read gets to within 4 residues of the CDR3 end, and the germline J gene fills in the rest. Germline lookup yields CDR1 NSQYPW and CDR2 LRSPGD (reference sequence). V lost 0 bases and J lost 0; bases outside the gene matches: 6. The CDR3 contains 18 residues.

This clone was detected a few times. It may be a read error: a sequence one base away is much more abundant. The genes and germline here are from mouse. From the germline J gene comes the end of the CDR3, since the read stops 4 residues before it. The chain recombines TRBV5 with TRBJ2-7; no firm D call. The germline V gene has CDR1 LGHNA and CDR2 YNLKQL (reference sequence). The CDR3 covers 12 residues. The CDR3 DNA, read in part, is TGTGCCAGCAGCCAAGAGAGGGAT. Its protein is CASSQERD. The CDR3 in full is CASSQERDEQYF.

Notes on this clone: Genes and germline come from the mouse. The read stops 4 residues short of the end of the CDR3; the missing end is completed from the germline J gene. This chain joins TRBV13-1 and TRBJ2-4; 11 positions agree with TRBD2. Germline CDR1 reads NSHNY; CDR2 reads SYGAGN. V lost 1 base to trimming and J lost 0 bases; unmatched junction nucleotides: 4. This CDR3 has 17 amino acids. The CDR3 loop is CASSDPGLGVSQNTLYF. The DNA read from the CDR3 is TGTGCCAGCAGTGATCCGGGACTGGGGGTTAGTCAAAAC.

As to this clone: The gene names given are mouse names. The missing CDR3 end, 4 residues past where the read stops, is filled in from the germline J gene. Within the sample, other DNA sequences also encode this same CDR3. The chain uses TRBV31 and TRBJ2-7, with 10 bases that match TRBD1. The V gene end was trimmed by 3 bases and the J gene end by 3 bases; junction bases not matched to a gene: 5. CDR3 length: 14 residues. Germline CDR1 and CDR2: GKSSPN and SITVG. CDR3 DNA, as far as it was read: TGTGCCTGGAGCCCCGGGACAGGGGTCTAT. It specifies CAWSPGTGVY. The full CDR3 is CAWSPGTGVYEQYF.

Concerning this clone itself: Genes here carry mouse names. The CDR3 is cut off 4 residues early in the read; its end comes from the germline J gene. Within the sample, other DNA sequences also encode this same CDR3. The rearrangement uses TRBV5 and TRBJ2-5; maybe TRBD1 (5 bases). The CDR3 contains 15 residues. The germline CDR1 and CDR2 sequences are LGHNA and YNLKQL (reference sequence). With 0 bases removed from V and 3 bases from J, the gap between germline ends came to 10 bases. The CDR3 DNA, read in part, is TGTGCCAGCAGCCAAGAGGCAGGGTCACAAGAC. The encoded protein is CASSQEAGSQD. The full CDR3 protein is CASSQEAGSQDTQYF.

In its sample, this clone was seen a few times. The listed genes are named as in mouse. Read sequence stops 4 residues before the CDR3 end, and the germline J gene provides the missing end. The rearrangement uses TRBV13-2 and TRBJ2-1, with 10 positions matching TRBD2. V shed 1 base and J 1 base; nucleotides not matched to a gene: 5. CDR3 size: 17 residues. Germline CDR1 NNHNN, CDR2 SYGAGS (reference sequence). The sequenced part of the CDR3 DNA is TGTGCCAGCGGTGATCCAAGGACTGGGGGCAACTATGCT. The encoded protein is CASGDPRTGGNYA. The full CDR3 sequence reads CASGDPRTGGNYAEQFF.

A few counts support this clone. Germline and genes here are mouse. Sequencing ends 4 residues short of the CDR3 end; the germline J gene provides the rest. The chain links TRBV13-1 to TRBJ1-1; 7 bases fit TRBD1. The CDR3 contains 14 residues. Germline V CDR1 and CDR2: NSHNY, SYGAGN. V trimming: 2 bases; J trimming: 4 bases; junction bases outside the gene matches: 5. The CDR3 sequence: CASSEDRSTTEVFF. The part of the CDR3 DNA that was read is TGTGCCAGCAGTGAGGACAGGTCCACCACA.

To note about this clone: Each gene name is a mouse one. The read terminates 3 residues ahead of where the CDR3 ends, so the germline J gene completes it. The chain combines TRBV13-2 with TRBJ1-6, with D possibly matching TRBD1 (5 bases). TRBJ1-6 falls under the ORF class, with uncertain function. Trimming pared 1 base from V and 10 bases from J, leaving 12 bases between. The CDR3 totals 14 residues. CDR1 and CDR2 (germline): NNHNN, SYGAGS (reference sequence). The CDR3: CASGDPTDPSPLYF. The CDR3 DNA, read in part, is TGTGCCAGCGGTGATCCGACAGATCCCTCGCCC.

A few counts support this clone. Mouse gene names apply. The read falls 4 residues short of the CDR3 end, and the missing part is taken from the germline J gene. The chain carries TRBV13-1 and TRBJ2-7; D gene ambiguous. The germline CDR1 and CDR2 sequences are NSHNY and SYGAGN. The CDR3 has 12 amino acids. V was cut by 5 bases and J by 0 bases, with 6 bases left in between. The CDR3 bases that were read are TGTGCCAGCAGACAGAGCTCCTAT. Amino acids: CASRQSSY. The full CDR3 sequence reads CASRQSSYEQYF.

Concerning this clone itself: Gene names are the mouse ones. The read ends 4 residues before the CDR3 terminus; that terminus is restored from the germline J gene. The V and J genes are TRBV5 and TRBJ2-4, with 8 bases aligning to TRBD2. Germline V gene data show CDR1 as LGHNA and CDR2 as YNLKQL (reference sequence). Trimming took 0 bases from V and 0 from J; bases not matched to a gene: 5. The CDR3 consists of 17 residues. CDR3 DNA, as far as it was read: TGTGCCAGCAGCCAAGATTCTGGGGGGATTAGTCAAAAC. This gives the protein CASSQDSGGISQN. From start to end, the CDR3 is CASSQDSGGISQNTLYF.

A remark on this clone: Genes here carry mouse names. The read is 4 residues too short to cover the CDR3 end, so that end is filled in from the germline J gene. The J gene is TRBJ2-5, the V gene TRBV5; possibly TRBD1 for D (5 bases). CDR1 is LGHNA, CDR2 YNLKQL, per germline (reference sequence). The CDR3 has 14 amino acids. Trimming removed 1 base at V and 2 bases at J, with 7 bases between. The CDR3 protein is CASSQGRVQDTQYF. The CDR3 DNA, read in part, is TGTGCCAGCAGCCAAGGCAGGGTCCAAGAC.

At least ten counts were recorded for this clone. Each gene name is a mouse one. The CDR3 goes on 4 residues after the read ends, and that part is filled in from the germline J gene. This chain links TRBV13-1 with TRBJ1-2; TRBD1 matches at 10 bases. CDR1 NSHNY and CDR2 SYGAGN come from the germline V gene. The CDR3 contains 14 residues. The ends lost 5 bases at V and 4 bases at J; junction bases unmatched: 5. CDR3 amino acids: CASRETGGASDYTF. The covered CDR3 bases are TGTGCCAGCAGAGAGACAGGGGGCGCCTCC.

A note on this clone: Each gene name is a mouse one. The read ends 4 residues before the CDR3 terminus; that terminus is restored from the germline J gene. This rearrangement joins TRBV13-1 to TRBJ2-5, with 11 bases identical to TRBD2. The germline gives CDR1 NSHNY, CDR2 SYGAGN. This CDR3 is 14 amino acids long. CDR3 bases read: TGTGCCAGCGTAAGACTGGGGGGGAAAGAC. Its translation: CASVRLGGKD. In full, the CDR3 reads CASVRLGGKDTQYF.

Only a few counts were recorded for this clone. Gene names are the mouse ones. The CDR3 end is not reached by the read, which stops 4 residues before it; the germline J gene fills it in. The V call is TRBV3, the J call TRBJ2-1; 12 bases line up with TRBD2. Germline V gene sequence: CDR1 SNHLY, CDR2 FYNGKV (reference sequence). The CDR3 has 17 residues. V gave up 1 base and J gave up 3 bases; unmatched junction bases: 4. CDR3 sequence reads: CASSLEDWGGSYAEQFF. The CDR3 bases that were read are TGTGCCAGCAGCTTAGAGGACTGGGGGGGGAGCTATGCT. Complete variable domain (other parts from reference TRBV3 and TRBJ2-1): GPKVLQIPSHQIIDMGQMVTLNCDPVSNHLYFYWYKQILGQQMEFLVNFYNGKVMEKSKLFKDQFSVERPDGSYFTLKIQPTALEDSAVYFCASSLEDWGGSYAEQFFGPGTRLTVL.

This clone was found a few times. Gene names denote mouse genes. The read falls 4 residues short of the CDR3 end, and the missing part is taken from the germline J gene. The chain joins TRBV19 to TRBJ1-1; possible D gene TRBD1, 6 bases. The CDR3 length is 13 residues. CDR1 and CDR2 from the germline V gene are FNHDT and SITEND (reference sequence). V gave up 3 bases and J gave up 1 base, with 7 bases separating them. The chain's CDR3 is CASSTTGNTEVFF. The part of the CDR3 DNA that was read is TGTGCCAGCAGTACGACAGGGAACACA.

This clone showed up just a few times. Gene labels here are mouse ones. The read finishes 4 residues shy of the CDR3 end, and the germline J gene is used to complete it. The V and J genes are TRBV5 and TRBJ2-2; 9 bases map to TRBD1. With V trimmed by 0 bases and J by 5 bases, 7 bases remained unmatched. Germline lookup yields CDR1 LGHNA and CDR2 YNLKQL (reference sequence). There are 17 residues in the CDR3. The DNA read from the CDR3 is TGTGCCAGCAGCCAAGATCTCGGACAGGGGAGGACCGGG. It yields the protein CASSQDLGQGRTG. The complete CDR3 sequence is CASSQDLGQGRTGQLYF.

About this clone: The germline and genes are mouse ones. From the germline J gene comes the end of the CDR3, since the read stops 4 residues before it. V is TRBV5 and J is TRBJ1-1, with TRBD1 as a possible D gene (5 bases). V shed 0 bases and J shed 3 bases, with 8 bases lying between them. CDR1 and CDR2 from the germline V gene are LGHNA and YNLKQL (reference sequence). The length of the CDR3 is 14 residues. The covered CDR3 bases are TGTGCCAGCAGCCAAGACAGGGAGTACACA. Protein sequence: CASSQDREYT. The full-length CDR3 reads as CASSQDREYTEVFF.

A few counts support this clone. Genes and germline are mouse. The missing CDR3 end, 4 residues past where the read stops, is filled in from the germline J gene. Other DNA sequences in this sample translate to the same CDR3. This rearrangement joins TRBV31 to TRBJ2-7; D might be TRBD1 (6 bases). The CDR3 covers 12 residues. Germline V gene sequence: CDR1 GKSSPN, CDR2 SITVG. Trimming shortened V by 1 base and J by 2 bases, and 6 bases separated the two germline ends. CDR3 loop: CAWSQGAYEQYF. Incomplete CDR3 DNA: TGTGCCTGGAGTCAGGGGGCCTAT.

This clone was seen only a few times. Mouse gene names and germline throughout. The identical CDR3 is also encoded by other nucleotide sequences in the sample. CDR3 DNA, as far as it was read: TGTGCCAGCAGTGGGACTGGGCCTTAT. This codes for CASSGTGPY. The entire CDR3 is CASSGTGPYEQYF. J is TRBJ2-7 and V is TRBV13-1, with 8 bases matching TRBD2. The read comes to an end 4 residues before the CDR3 does, leaving the germline J gene to fill in the end. This CDR3 is 13 amino acids long. Germline assignment: CDR1 NSHNY and CDR2 SYGAGN.

This clone was counted only a few times. Gene names denote mouse genes. Read sequence stops 4 residues before the CDR3 end, and the germline J gene provides the missing end. This chain links TRBV19 with TRBJ1-1; 10 nucleotides line up with TRBD1. Germline-derived CDR1 and CDR2 are FNHDT and SITEND (reference sequence). The CDR3 covers 16 residues. Trimming took 5 bases from V and 1 from J; bases not matched to a gene: 8. The CDR3 loop reads CASSRQGTGANTEVFF. Partial CDR3 DNA: TGTGCCAGCAGCCGACAGGGGACAGGGGCGAACACA. The whole variable domain, filled in from reference TRBV19 and TRBJ1-1, reads GGIITQTPKFLIGQEGQKLTLKCQQNFNHDTMYWYRQDSGKGLRLIYYSITENDLQKGDLSEGYDASREKKSSFSLTVTSAQKNEMAVFLCASSRQGTGANTEVFFGKGTRLTVV.

This clone was counted a few times. One end of the junction does not line up with germline, which may come from a read error. Gene names denote mouse genes. The sequence runs out 4 residues before the end of the CDR3; the remainder is reconstructed from the germline J gene. The chain links TRBV13-3 to TRBJ2-1; a possible D gene is TRBD1 (6 bases). Germline V gene data show CDR1 as NNHDY and CDR2 as SYVADS. CDR3 size: 14 residues. CDR3 DNA (partial): TGTGCCAGCAGCGATGGGGACAAAAATGCT. Its protein is CASSDGDKNA. The CDR3, in full, reads CASSDGDKNAEQFF.

This clone was seen a handful of times. Gene names refer to mouse genes. This specimen includes other DNA sequences encoding the same CDR3. The part of the CDR3 DNA that was read is TGTGCCAGCAGTTTTGGGGGGAACTATGCT. Protein: CASSFGGNYA. The complete CDR3 reads CASSFGGNYAEQFF. This rearrangement joins TRBV14 to TRBJ2-1; TRBD2 matches 7 bases. The read falls 4 residues short of the CDR3 end, and the missing part is taken from the germline J gene. Germline CDR1 is SGHDT and CDR2 is FRDEAV. This CDR3 region has 14 residues. V lost 2 bases and J lost 1; bases outside the gene matches: 0.